This T cell receptor (beta chain) was observed in a study of response to subunit inactivated influenza vaccine. The CDR3 totals 13 residues. V was trimmed by 1 base and J by 2 bases, leaving 6 bases between them. Per germline, CDR1 SEHNR and CDR2 FQNEAQ (reference sequence). On this clonotype itself: Its cognate antigen is unknown.

Study-wide results and limits: The study's authors posited that every seasonal influenza vaccination enlists few new T cells.

TCRdb processed the RT-PCR reads anew with MiXCR; each CDR3 protein has one entry. The data hold around 490,000 distinct CDR3 sequences, with approximately 7.1% observed a single time. The sequencing here drew on PBMCs from blood, taken less than 25 months after vaccination. The chain has TRBV7-9 and TRBJ2-7, with D unresolved. The sequence was collected from a man between 45 and 75 years old who received an inactivated influenza vaccine. DNA for the CDR3: TGTGCCAGCAGCTTAGATTGGCCCTACGAGCAGTACTTC. It specifies CASSLDWPYEQYF.